The entry that follows covers one TCR beta chain sequence. This CDR3 contains 15 residues. Germline-derived CDR1 and CDR2 are KGHSH and LQKENI. The V end was cut by 2 bases, the J end by 0 bases, with 5 bases between. This record belongs to a study of T cells in localized non-small cell lung cancer. Using immunoSEQ multiplex PCR, the repertoire was profiled, and TCRdb retains in-frame clones only, with some absent. The sample comprises roughly 1,600 clones, less than 45% of which are singletons, and roughly 15% rests with the top ten. This TCR came from an older female donor with stage II squamous cell lung carcinoma. This rearrangement joins TRBV18 to TRBJ1-6, with D unresolved. The sample here was normal lung tissue next to the tumor, taken before any cancer treatment. DNA of the CDR3: TGTGCCAGCTCACCAGCAAGCTCCTATAATTCACCCCTCCACTTT. It yields the protein CASSPASSYNSPLHF.